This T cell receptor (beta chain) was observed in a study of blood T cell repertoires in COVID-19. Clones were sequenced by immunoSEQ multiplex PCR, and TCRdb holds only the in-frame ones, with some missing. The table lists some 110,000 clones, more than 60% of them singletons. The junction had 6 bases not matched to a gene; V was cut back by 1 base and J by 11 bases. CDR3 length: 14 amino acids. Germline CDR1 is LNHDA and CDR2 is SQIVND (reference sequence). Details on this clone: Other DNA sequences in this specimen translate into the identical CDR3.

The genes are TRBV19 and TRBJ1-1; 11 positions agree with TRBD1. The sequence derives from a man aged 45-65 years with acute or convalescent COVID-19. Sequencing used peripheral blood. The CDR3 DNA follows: TGTGCCAGTAGTATAGGAAAGGACAGGGGGCACGCTTTCTTT. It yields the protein CASSIGKDRGHAFF.